These 9 T cell receptor beta chains originate from one sample sequenced in a study of T cell responses to AZD1222 COVID-19 vaccine. Sequencing was performed with immunoSEQ multiplex PCR; in TCRdb, only in-frame clones are kept and a portion is missing. This repertoire shows approximately 120,000 clones, approximately 87% found once; its top ten account for roughly 12%. Sequences were derived from peripheral blood, sampled on day 0 of AZD1222 vaccination. Receptor source: an adult in good health.

This sequence joins TRBV20-1 and TRBJ2-7; D not certain. Trimming took 0 bases from V and 7 from J, leaving 4 bases between them. CDR1 is DFQATT, CDR2 SNEGSKA, per germline (reference sequence). The CDR3 totals 10 residues. In DNA form, the CDR3 reads TGCAGTGCTAGAGAAAGGGAGCAGTACTTC. It encodes CSAREREQYF.

The chain employs TRBV5-8 and TRBJ2-3, with D perhaps being TRBD1 or TRBD2 (6 bases each). CDR3 size: 14 residues. The germline gives CDR1 SGHTS, CDR2 YDEGEE. V was pared by 2 bases and J by 3 bases, with 10 bases between. CDR3 loop: CASSFGGPTDTQYF. The CDR3 DNA reads as TGTGCCAGCAGCTTCGGGGGCCCAACAGATACGCAGTATTTT.

The table lists this clone with a count of one. The chain couples TRBV6-5 to TRBJ2-6, with no clear D. Trimming left V 6 bases short and J 1 base short, with 4 bases between. This CDR3 is built from 13 residues. Germline CDR1 MNHEY, CDR2 SVGAGI. In DNA, the CDR3 is TGTGCCAGCAGCTTATCTGGGGCCAACGTCCTGACTTTC. It specifies CASSLSGANVLTF.

The chain is built from TRBV19 and TRBJ2-5; perhaps D is TRBD1 or TRBD2 (5 bases each). Trimming left V 4 bases short and J 4 bases short, with 16 bases between. Germline assignment: CDR1 LNHDA and CDR2 SQIVND (reference sequence). The length of the CDR3 is 15 residues. The CDR3 region has the DNA TGTGCCAGTAGTAGCGCCGGGGCCCTCCGAGAGACCCAGTACTTC. It codes for CASSSAGALRETQYF.

V gene TRBV6-5 combines with J gene TRBJ1-6, with D uncertain. CDR1 and CDR2 from the germline V gene are MNHEY and SVGAGI. The germline V and J ends were trimmed by 6 bases and 13 bases, with 22 bases remaining between them. The CDR3 consists of 15 residues. CDR3 DNA: TGTGCCAGCAGGACCTCAACATCAGACCGTCCCCCCCTCCACTTT. Translated: CASRTSTSDRPPLHF.

This clone has a single count. This rearrangement joins TRBV3-1 (or the pseudogene TRBV3-2) to TRBJ2-5; 9 bases line up with TRBD1. CDR1 is LGHDT and CDR2 is YNNKEL in the germline V gene (reference sequence). The CDR3 contains 14 residues. V dropped 1 base and J dropped 6; count of bases not matched to a gene: 3. DNA of the CDR3: TGTGCCAGCAGCCAAGGGACAGGGGTGAAGACCCAGTACTTC. Protein product: CASSQGTGVKTQYF.

The rearrangement links TRBV28 to TRBJ1-2, with D uncertain. Trimming cost V 5 bases and J 4 bases, with 14 bases left between them. The CDR3 is 14 amino acids. Germline assignment: CDR1 MDHEN and CDR2 SYDVKM. The CDR3 DNA is TGTGCCAGCAGTACCCGGACGGGAGGCTATGGCTACACCTTC. Its translation is CASSTRTGGYGYTF.

The chain recombines TRBV6-2 or TRBV6-3 with TRBJ1-2, with D possibly TRBD1 on 6 matching bases. V lost 4 bases, J lost 1 base, and 10 bases lay in between. Germline-derived CDR1 and CDR2 are MNHEY and SVGEGT. The CDR3 covers 14 residues. The CDR3 sequence is CASSWTDSNYGYTF. CDR3 coding DNA: TGTGCCAGCAGTTGGACGGACAGTAACTATGGCTACACCTTC.

V usage is TRBV2 and J usage is TRBJ1-1; TRBD1 aligns across 7 bases. The CDR3 sequence is 11 residues long. Germline V gene sequence: CDR1 SNHLY, CDR2 FYNNEI. V lost 8 bases, J lost 9 bases, and 6 bases stayed unmatched. CDR3 DNA: TGTGCCAGCGATGCGGACAGGCAAGCTTTCTTT. Protein sequence: CASDADRQAFF.